A selection of T cell receptor beta chains follows, all from one sample in a study of blood T cells in healthy people across ages. TCRdb passed the 5' RACE reads through MiXCR, listing each CDR3 protein once. The repertoire consists of some 750,000 distinct CDR3 sequences, with approximately 21% occurring once and the leading ten covering around 21%. Input material: blood. The receptors derive from a man between 65 and 85 years old in good health. The CDR3 runs from the conserved cysteine through the conserved F or W. The D gene is left open where the match is weak. Clone size, where shown, is once, few, many, or a class for clones that have expanded.

-	-	TRBJ2-7	TRBV6-5	TGTGCCAGCAAAGGAGCAAACCTCTACGAGCAGTACTTC	CASKGANLYEQYF
-	TRBD2	TRBJ2-1	TRBV4-3	TGCGCCAGCAGCCAAGCGGGACTAAGGTGGTACAATGAGCAGTTCTTC	CASSQAGLRWYNEQFF
few	TRBD2	TRBJ2-3	TRBV12-3/TRBV12-4	TGTGCCAGCACTAGCGGCAACACAGATACGCAGTATTTT	CASTSGNTDTQYF
few	-	TRBJ1-2	TRBV7-8	TGTGCCAGCAGCTACCGCGGACAGCTCTATGGCTACACCTTC	CASSYRGQLYGYTF
-	-	TRBJ1-3	TRBV5-1	TGCGCCAGCAGCGCCGGCTCTGGAAACACCATATATTTT	CASSAGSGNTIYF
-	TRBD2	TRBJ2-1	TRBV29-1	TGCAGCGTTGAAACGGTAGCGGGGGAGAACAATGAGCAGTTCTTC	CSVETVAGENNEQFF
few	-	TRBJ2-2	TRBV29-1	TGCAGCGTTGCGGGAGAAGACACCGGGGAGCTGTTTTTT	CSVAGEDTGELFF
few	-	TRBJ2-3	TRBV20-1	TGCAGTGCTAGCCCCGGGGGGACAGTCACAGATACGCAGTATTTT	CSASPGGTVTDTQYF
few	-	TRBJ1-5	TRBV6-5	TGTGCCAGCAGTGCATCCAGGGGGCCCCAGCATTTT	CASSASRGPQHF
once	TRBD1	TRBJ2-4	TRBV12-3/TRBV12-4	TGTGCCAGCAGTTTATGGGACAGAGCCAAAAACATTCAGTACTTC	CASSLWDRAKNIQYF
-	-	TRBJ1-2	TRBV19	TGTGCCAGTACCACTCAGGCACAGGGAAACTATGGCTACACCTTC	CASTTQAQGNYGYTF
few	TRBD1	TRBJ2-3	TRBV24-1	TGTGCCACCAGTGGCCTACCGGGACAGGGTGACCCGGATACGCAGTATTTT	CATSGLPGQGDPDTQYF
few	TRBD1	TRBJ1-5	TRBV20-1	TGCAGTGCTACCGTGGACAGGGAGGCGCCGCATCGGCCCCAGCATTTT	CSATVDREAPHRPQHF
many	-	TRBJ1-2	TRBV7-9	TGTGCCAGCAGCTTCAGCGACAGAGACTATGGCTACACCTTC	CASSFSDRDYGYTF
few	TRBD1	TRBJ1-4	TRBV29-1	TGCAGCGTTGGGGGACAGGGGAATGAAAAACCGTTTTTT	CSVGGQGNEKPFF
-	TRBD1	TRBJ1-2	TRBV6-1	TGTGCCAGCAGACCCACCGCTTTAGACAGGGTTTGGGGCTACACCTTC	CASRPTALDRVWGYTF
few	-	TRBJ2-3	TRBV12-3/TRBV12-4	TGTGCCAGCACCGCCGAGGGGTATGGCACAGATACGCAGTATTTT	CASTAEGYGTDTQYF
-	-	TRBJ1-1	TRBV5-5	TGTGCCAGCAGCTTAAGCCTCTTGAACACTGAAGCTTTCTTT	CASSLSLLNTEAFF
few	-	TRBJ2-5	TRBV3-1	TGTGCCAGCGCGAACAGGGCAAAACAGACCCAGTACTTC	CASANRAKQTQYF
-	-	TRBJ2-3	TRBV7-2	TGTGCCAGCAGCTTAATCGGGGGCGGGGGGTATTTT	CASSLIGGGGYF
-	TRBD1	TRBJ1-5	TRBV12-3/TRBV12-4	TGTGCCAGCAGTCGGACAGGGGGGTTTAATCAGCCCCAGCATTTT	CASSRTGGFNQPQHF
few	TRBD1	TRBJ1-1	TRBV5-6	TGTGCCAGCAGACAAGGACAGGGGAACACTGAAGCTTTCTTT	CASRQGQGNTEAFF
-	-	TRBJ2-2	TRBV9	TGTGCCAGCAGCGCAGGCTCCCGGGGCGGGACACGGACCTTTAGGGAGCTGTTTTTT	CASSAGSRGGTRTFRELFF
-	TRBD2	TRBJ2-1	TRBV5-6	TGTGCCAGCAGCTTGGCGGGACTAGCGGGAGGCAACTCCTACAATGAGCAGTTCTTC	CASSLAGLAGGNSYNEQFF
-	-	TRBJ1-2	TRBV19	TGTGCCAGTAGTACCGGTGGGGGATTGTCGACAGGCTATGGCTACACCTTC	CASSTGGGLSTGYGYTF
few	TRBD1	TRBJ1-2	TRBV6-2/TRBV6-3	TGTGCCAGCAGTTACTTCGCAGGGGGCTCTGGCTACACCTTC	CASSYFAGGSGYTF
few	-	TRBJ1-1	TRBV5-1	TGCGCCAGCAGCTTGGGAGGGGGGCTCACTGAAGCTTTCTTT	CASSLGGGLTEAFF
-	TRBD2	TRBJ2-3	TRBV27	TGTGCCAGCAGTTTACGGGGCCCGGGGGGTAGGAGAGATACGCAGTATTTT	CASSLRGPGGRRDTQYF
few	TRBD2	TRBJ2-1	TRBV3-1	TGTGCCAGCAGCCAAGGAAGCGGGGGACGGTTCTTC	CASSQGSGGRFF
few	-	TRBJ2-2	TRBV2	TGTGCCAGCAGTGGAGGGAGCGACGGTTCCGGGGAGCTGTTTTTT	CASSGGSDGSGELFF
-	-	TRBJ1-2	TRBV29-1	TGCAGGCAACCTTGGACCGGGGAAAGGGGAACTAATGGCTACACCTTC	CRQPWTGERGTNGYTF
-	-	TRBJ2-3	TRBV3-1	TGTGCCAGCAGGGGGTTTGCTTATACGCAGTATTTT	CASRGFAYTQYF
-	TRBD1	TRBJ2-3	TRBV20-1	TGCAGTGCACTGGACAGGGTGGTTCCAGATACGCAGTATTTT	CSALDRVVPDTQYF
-	-	TRBJ2-5	TRBV4-2	TGTGCCAGCAGCCAAGACCTGGTAGGGCACTCAGAGACCCAGTACTTC	CASSQDLVGHSETQYF
-	-	TRBJ1-6	TRBV20-1	TGCAGTGCTAGAGTCTCGGGTAATTCACCCCTCCTCTTT	CSARVSGNSPLLF
few	-	TRBJ1-5	TRBV12-3/TRBV12-4	TGTGCCAGCAGTCCTCTTGGAAATCAGCCCCAGCATTTT	CASSPLGNQPQHF
many	-	TRBJ1-4	TRBV12-3/TRBV12-4	TGTGCCAGCAGTTGGAGTGAAAAACTGTTTTTT	CASSWSEKLFF
-	TRBD2	TRBJ2-1	TRBV6-5	TGTGCCAGCAGTTACCAGTACGCAACTAGCGGGAGCTCCAATGAGCAGTTCTTC	CASSYQYATSGSSNEQFF